Sequencing of this T cell receptor (beta chain) was carried out in a study of PD-1 blockade in classical Hodgkin lymphoma. Whole-study context: Intravenous delivery of nivolumab at 3 mg/kg to patients occurred every 2 weeks.

Produced via immunoSEQ multiplex PCR; TCRdb's table is partial and in-frame only. The table includes roughly 7,000 clones, roughly 86% detected once. Germline trimming cut 5 bases from V and 6 bases from J; bases unmatched to any gene: 8. CDR3 length: 16 amino acids. Germline CDR1 and CDR2: SGHTA and FQGTGA. All trial patients relapsed after autologous stem cell transplantation. The chain combines TRBV7-3 with TRBJ2-3; 13 nucleotides line up with TRBD2. The sample in question was peripheral blood mononuclear cells (PBMCs), obtained at baseline. This receptor was obtained from a human donor with classical Hodgkin lymphoma. CDR3 sequence (DNA): TGTGCCAGCAGCCCCCGGACTAGCGGGAGTATTGATACGCAGTATTTT. Encoded protein: CASSPRTSGSIDTQYF.